A selection of T cell receptor beta chains follows, all from one sample in a study of blood T cell repertoires in COVID-19. Profiling relied on immunoSEQ multiplex PCR, and the TCRdb table lists in-frame clones only, not all of them. The sample has 95,000 to 110,000 clones, more than 70% seen once; the top ten hold 3.5%. The sequenced sample was peripheral blood. The receptors were gathered from a woman aged 60-75 years with acute or convalescent COVID-19. Both conserved end residues are part of each CDR3. The D gene is left open where the match is weak. The size of a clone is reported for some rows only, either as once, few or many, or as a class for expanded clones.

V gene	CDR3 length	J gene	clone size	D gene	CDR3 protein	CDR3 DNA
TRBV28	16	TRBJ2-3	-	-	CASSPRGASSTDTQYF	TGTGCCAGCAGTCCCAGGGGTGCCTCTAGCACAGATACGCAGTATTTT
TRBV12-3/TRBV12-4	12	TRBJ1-2	-	-	CASSLTSGGYTF	TGTGCCAGCAGTTTAACTTCAGGGGGCTACACCTTC
TRBV10-2	13	TRBJ1-2	-	TRBD1	CASSGVRGQDYTF	TGCGCCAGCAGTGGGGTCAGGGGGCAGGACTACACCTTC
TRBV3-1/TRBV3-2	15	TRBJ1-5	-	-	CASSQDRGGNQPQHF	TGTGCCAGCAGCCAAGATCGGGGGGGTAATCAGCCCCAGCATTTT
TRBV18	12	TRBJ1-2	-	-	CASSPSGYGYTF	TGTGCCAGCTCACCATCAGGATATGGCTACACCTTC
TRBV19	15	TRBJ2-5	-	TRBD2	CASSHRTSGKETQYF	TGTGCCAGTAGTCACCGGACTAGCGGGAAAGAGACCCAGTACTTC
TRBV6-5	14	TRBJ2-5	once	-	CASSRQRRQETQYF	TGTGCCAGCAGTCGACAAAGGAGGCAAGAGACCCAGTACTTC
TRBV29-1	11	TRBJ1-2	-	-	CSVHGADGYTF	TGCAGCGTTCATGGGGCCGATGGCTACACCTTC
TRBV18	16	TRBJ2-1	-	-	CASSPLDRSRLNEQFF	TGTGCCAGCTCGCCTCTAGACAGGAGCCGACTCAATGAGCAGTTCTTC
TRBV4-2	12	TRBJ2-3	-	-	CASSQVTGTQYF	TGTGCCAGCAGCCAAGTCACGGGTACGCAGTATTTT
TRBV7-6	14	TRBJ2-3	once	-	CASSLAGETDTQYF	TGTGCCAGCAGCTTAGCGGGAGAGACAGATACGCAGTATTTT
TRBV18	14	TRBJ1-1	once	TRBD1	CASSPQGAGTEAFF	TGTGCCAGCTCACCACAGGGGGCTGGCACTGAAGCTTTCTTT
TRBV30	14	TRBJ1-6	-	TRBD1	CAWSAGQGNSPLHF	TGTGCCTGGAGTGCGGGACAGGGGAATTCACCCCTCCACTTT
TRBV30	15	TRBJ2-2	-	TRBD2	CALTGLAGLNGELFF	TGTGCCTTAACGGGACTAGCGGGATTGAACGGGGAGCTGTTTTTT
TRBV28	15	TRBJ1-2	-	TRBD1	CASSTESTGARGYTF	TGTGCCAGCAGCACAGAATCCACAGGGGCTCGGGGCTACACCTTC
TRBV7-3	15	TRBJ1-6	-	-	CASSLSGPGGSPLHF	TGTGCCAGCAGCTTATCCGGACCCGGAGGATCACCCCTCCACTTT
TRBV6-5	14	TRBJ1-2	-	-	CASSNHRDRPGYTF	TGTGCCAGCAGCAATCACAGGGACCGCCCGGGCTACACCTTC
TRBV29-1	13	TRBJ2-5	-	TRBD2	CSVERGSGRTQYF	TGCAGCGTTGAGCGGGGGAGCGGGAGGACCCAGTACTTC
TRBV7-9	16	TRBJ1-1	-	-	CASSPQGLGLNTEAFF	TGTGCCAGCAGCCCCCAGGGGCTCGGGTTGAACACTGAAGCTTTCTTT
TRBV28	14	TRBJ1-4	-	-	CASGRQAVNEKLFF	TGTGCCAGCGGGCGACAGGCCGTTAATGAAAAACTGTTTTTT
TRBV6-1	14	TRBJ1-2	-	-	CASSERGEGYGYTF	TGTGCCAGCAGTGAAAGGGGGGAGGGCTATGGCTACACCTTC
TRBV2	11	TRBJ2-7	once	-	CASSAVYEQYF	TGTGCCAGCAGTGCGGTCTACGAGCAGTACTTC
TRBV13	14	TRBJ2-3	-	TRBD1	CASSRQGRIDTQYF	TGTGCCAGCAGCAGACAGGGGAGGATCGATACGCAGTATTTT
TRBV21-1	14	TRBJ1-1	-	-	CASSRGTGNTEAFF	TGTGCCAGCAGCCGAGGGACAGGGAACACTGAAGCTTTCTTT
TRBV15	14	TRBJ2-4	-	TRBD2	CATSSGGGGQLQYF	TGTGCCACCAGCTCTGGGGGGGGAGGACAACTTCAGTACTTC
TRBV28	18	TRBJ2-2	-	TRBD1	CASSPWDREDRGTGELFF	TGTGCCAGCAGCCCTTGGGACAGGGAGGACAGGGGGACCGGGGAGCTGTTTTTT
TRBV30	19	TRBJ2-5	-	TRBD2	CAWSVYRGREGWDQETQYF	TGTGCCTGGAGTGTATATCGGGGTCGGGAGGGATGGGATCAAGAGACCCAGTACTTC
TRBV28	17	TRBJ1-3	-	-	CASSFGLRAGGGNTIYF	TGTGCCAGCAGTTTCGGATTGCGAGCGGGCGGAGGAAACACCATATATTTT
TRBV28	15	TRBJ2-3	-	TRBD2	CASTFPGGSTDTQYF	TGTGCCAGCACTTTCCCCGGGGGGAGTACAGATACGCAGTATTTT
TRBV27	13	TRBJ1-1	-	-	CASSLFPHTEAFF	TGTGCCAGCAGTTTATTTCCTCACACTGAAGCTTTCTTT
TRBV7-2	18	TRBJ2-5	-	TRBD2	CASSRGLAGEGYQETQYF	TGTGCCAGCAGCCGGGGACTAGCGGGAGAAGGGTACCAAGAGACCCAGTACTTC
TRBV9	16	TRBJ2-2	once	-	CASSAQRASPTGELFF	TGTGCCAGCAGCGCCCAAAGGGCTAGCCCCACGGGGGAGCTGTTTTTT
TRBV12-2	17	TRBJ2-4	-	-	CASPLGIAVLAKNIQYF	TGTGCAAGTCCCTTAGGGATAGCGGTTCTAGCCAAAAACATTCAGTACTTC
TRBV24-1	20	TRBJ2-1	-	TRBD2	CATSDSGGLAISWDHNEQFF	TGTGCCACCAGTGATTCGGGGGGACTAGCTATCTCCTGGGACCACAATGAGCAGTTCTTC
TRBV5-1	14	TRBJ2-7	-	TRBD1	CASSLGDSFYEQYF	TGCGCCAGCAGCTTGGGGGACAGCTTTTACGAGCAGTACTTC
TRBV12-3/TRBV12-4	13	TRBJ2-3	-	-	CASRADLTDTQYF	TGTGCCAGCAGGGCGGATCTCACAGATACGCAGTATTTT
TRBV9	14	TRBJ2-1	-	TRBD2	CASTRPGLGNEQFF	TGTGCCAGCACCCGACCGGGACTAGGCAATGAGCAGTTCTTC
TRBV9	14	TRBJ2-2	-	TRBD2	CASSLAGGWGELFF	TGTGCCAGCTCACTAGCGGGAGGCTGGGGGGAGCTGTTTTTT
TRBV9	18	TRBJ1-1	few	-	CASSVNPDGQTMNTEAFF	TGTGCCAGCAGCGTAAACCCCGACGGACAGACCATGAACACTGAAGCTTTCTTT
TRBV9	14	TRBJ2-5	-	-	CASSRGQDQETQYF	TGTGCCAGCAGCCGCGGGCAGGACCAAGAGACCCAGTACTTC
TRBV19	15	TRBJ2-7	once	TRBD2	CASSSLLSGRSEQYF	TGTGCCAGTAGCTCCCTATTAAGCGGGAGGTCCGAGCAGTACTTC
TRBV4-2	13	TRBJ1-2	-	-	CASSQTDNYGYTF	TGTGCCAGCAGCCAAACAGATAACTATGGCTACACCTTC
TRBV7-3	17	TRBJ2-2	-	TRBD1	CASSLIPGTANTGELFF	TGTGCCAGCAGCTTGATCCCCGGGACAGCGAACACCGGGGAGCTGTTTTTT
TRBV30	14	TRBJ1-6	-	-	CAWSPSSYNSPLHF	TGTGCCTGGAGCCCCTCCTCCTATAATTCACCCCTCCACTTT
TRBV10-3	19	TRBJ2-3	-	TRBD2	CAISVGLAGGPGSGDTQYF	TGTGCCATCAGCGTTGGACTAGCGGGAGGGCCGGGCAGTGGAGATACGCAGTATTTT
TRBV7-9	12	TRBJ2-4	-	TRBD1	CASQGAGNIQYF	TGTGCCAGCCAGGGGGCGGGTAACATTCAGTACTTC
TRBV19	14	TRBJ1-5	-	-	CASSPQWQSQPQHF	TGTGCCAGTAGTCCCCAGTGGCAATCTCAGCCCCAGCATTTT
TRBV2	13	TRBJ2-2	-	-	CASRKGETGELFF	TGTGCCAGCAGGAAAGGAGAGACCGGGGAGCTGTTTTTT
TRBV9	14	TRBJ1-6	-	-	CASSLTPDNSPLHF	TGTGCCAGCAGCCTTACCCCAGATAATTCACCCCTCCACTTT
TRBV7-9	14	TRBJ2-3	-	TRBD2	CASAAGGLTDTQYF	TGTGCCAGCGCCGCGGGAGGGCTCACAGATACGCAGTATTTT
TRBV6-5	13	TRBJ2-2	-	-	CASRPLGSGELFF	TGTGCCAGCAGACCACTAGGATCCGGGGAGCTGTTTTTT